This T cell receptor (beta chain) was sequenced for a study of vaccination and CD4 T cells after COVID-19. CDR3 length: 13 residues. The V segment lost 4 bases and the J segment 8 bases; nucleotides outside the gene matches: 5. Per the germline V gene, CDR1 is LGHNA and CDR2 is YNFKEQ. The treatment denotes: roughly 10-day PBMC culture with coronavirus spike peptide pools or control peptides (ViraFEST assay). Sequencing of the DNA from cultured CD4+ T cells was carried out with the Oncomine TCR Beta short-read assay. TCRdb reprocessed the PCR reads via MiXCR and lists one record per CDR3 protein. The data show some 11,000 distinct CDR3 sequences, with about 45% seen just once and 15% held by the top ten. Points on this clonotype: What it binds is not known.

The material sequenced was CD4+ T cells from blood, cultured in vitro. This sequence was found in a human donor who had recovered from COVID-19. V is TRBV4-2 and J is TRBJ1-2; 9 bases are shared with TRBD1. DNA for the CDR3: TGTGCCAGCAGCCCGGGGACAGGGCAAGGCTACACCTTC. Protein sequence: CASSPGTGQGYTF.